This entry describes one T cell receptor (beta chain). Its antigen is unknown. The CDR3 runs to 14 residues. Germline values: CDR1 MGHDK, CDR2 SYGVNS. The V gene end was trimmed by 1 base and the J gene end by 6 bases; junction bases not matched to a gene: 2. The method was immunoSEQ multiplex PCR; TCRdb's version includes in-frame clones alone and lacks a portion of them. The sample carries 2 million to 2.5 million clones, 85% to 95% recorded once. Naive-designated CD8 cells lacked CD45RO, were positively enriched for CCR7, and omitted terminally differentiated effector memory CD45RA+ cells. The sample comes from a study of shared clonotypes between healthy human individuals. Study results and caveats: Sequencing depth was expected to affect clonotype sharing among donors.

Sequencing was performed on naive CD8+ T cells sorted from blood. This receptor was identified in a man aged 18 to 29 in good health. This chain uses TRBV25-1 with TRBJ1-2; TRBD1 aligns across 10 bases. The CDR3 DNA follows: TGTGCCAGCAGTGAATCCGGGACAGGGGATGGCTACACCTTC. Protein product: CASSESGTGDGYTF.